The 18 T cell receptor beta chains listed next were all sequenced from one sample in a study of CD8 T cells in Susac syndrome (dated by TCRdb to between 2019 and 2020). Receptors were amplified or captured by the immunoSEQ multiplex PCR assay. RNA was extracted with the RNeasy kit and 0.5 to 1 ug was reverse transcribed using random hexamers. Through fastp at Q25 and MiXCR, TCRdb rebuilt clones from the public reads, retaining in-frame beta chains. Rows with one shared CDR3 protein collapse into an entry with the most common genes and DNA. Counted in this sample were 75,000 to 100,000 distinct CDR3 sequences; 90% to 95% of them appeared once. The ten biggest clones cover about 0.28% of the sample. The sequencing sample was made of CD8+ T cells from PBMCs. The origin of the receptors is a human donor in good health.

DNA for the CDR3: TGTGCCAGCAGCTTGAGTTTCATTCGAGGGGCAGATACGCAGTATTTT. It codes for CASSLSFIRGADTQYF. This chain joins TRBV7-9 and TRBJ2-3; D could derive from TRBD1 or TRBD2 (5 bases each). CDR3 size: 16 residues. Trimming cost V 3 bases and J 4 bases, with 17 bases left between them. Germline CDR1 is SEHNR and CDR2 is FQNEAQ (reference sequence).

The chain recombines TRBV3-1 with TRBJ2-1, with TRBD2 identical over 12 bases. The CDR3 is made up of 19 amino acids. In germline, CDR1 is LGHDT, CDR2 YNNKEL (reference sequence). Trimming took 4 bases from V and 1 from J; bases not matched to a gene: 11. In nucleotides, the CDR3 is TGTGCCAGCAGCCCAGGTCCGACTAGCGGGAGTAGTTCCTACAATGAGCAGTTCTTC. Translating gives CASSPGPTSGSSSYNEQFF.

This chain connects TRBV6-6 to TRBJ1-5; 7 bases are a match to TRBD1. This CDR3 has 13 residues. The V gene's germline CDR1 is MNHNY and CDR2 SVGAGI (reference sequence). Losses at the gene ends were 6 bases for V and 6 bases for J; bases not matched to a gene: 5. The CDR3 nucleotides read TGTGCCAGCAGCCAGGGGGTAAGTCAGCCCCAGCATTTT. Protein: CASSQGVSQPQHF.

This clonotype showed up just once. J is TRBJ2-3 and V is TRBV5-1; 9 bases map to TRBD1. The ends lost 4 bases at V and 1 base at J; junction bases unmatched: 7. The CDR3 is 16 residues long. The germline CDR1 and CDR2 sequences are SGHRS and YFSETQ. The CDR3 protein is CASSGGTGFRTDTQYF. The DNA for the CDR3 is TGCGCCAGCAGCGGAGGGACAGGGTTTCGCACAGATACGCAGTATTTT.

CDR3 loop: CASRRGSYEQYF. The CDR3 DNA is TGTGCCAGCAGGCGGGGATCCTACGAGCAGTACTTC. The chain uses TRBV6-2 or TRBV6-3 and TRBJ2-7, with TRBD2 as a possible D gene (6 bases). Between the trimmed V and J ends, which lost 6 bases and 1 base, there was a span of 7 bases. The CDR3 length is 12 residues. Germline lookup yields CDR1 MNHEY and CDR2 SVGEGT.

The chain uses TRBV19 and TRBJ2-1, with D possibly TRBD1 on 6 matching bases. The CDR3 loop spans 14 amino acids. CDR1 and CDR2 (germline): LNHDA, SQIVND (reference sequence). Trimming shortened V by 5 bases and J by 4 bases, and 12 bases separated the two germline ends. The CDR3 DNA is TGTGCCAGTAGTCCCAAACAGGGATACAATGAGCAGTTCTTC. Amino acids: CASSPKQGYNEQFF.

For this clonotype: At one of its ends the junction is not consistent with the germline gene, which may arise from a read error. This sequence joins TRBV12-3 or TRBV12-4 and TRBJ2-7, with 10 bases that match TRBD1. The CDR3 is 15 residues long. DNA of the CDR3: TGTGCCAGCAGCTTAGCGGGACAGGGGTTTTACGAGCAGTACTTC. It translates to CASSLAGQGFYEQYF.

This sequence joins TRBV21-1 and TRBJ2-1; TRBD2, as called in the table, went unchecked against the DNA. TRBV21-1 is a recognized pseudogene. This CDR3 comprises 18 residues. The CDR3 DNA reads TGTGCCAGCAGCATACGGACTAGCGGGAGGGAGATTTGCAATGAGCAGTTCTTC. Translation: CASSIRTSGREICNEQFF.

This clonotype was seen once. The chain links TRBV7-9 to TRBJ1-4, with TRBD1 identical over 7 bases. From germline, CDR1 is SEHNR and CDR2 FQNEAQ (reference sequence). With V trimmed by 5 bases and J by 4 bases, 10 bases remained unmatched. The CDR3 loop spans 16 amino acids. In nucleotides, the CDR3 is TGTGCCAGCAGCCCTATCGTGACAGGGCTTAATGAAAAACTGTTTTTT. Translation: CASSPIVTGLNEKLFF.

The chain uses TRBV13 and TRBJ1-1, with D maybe TRBD1 (5 bases). The germline V and J ends were trimmed by 5 bases and 2 bases, with 15 bases remaining between them. Germline CDR1 and CDR2: PRHDT and FYEKMQ (reference sequence). The CDR3 runs to 15 residues. Here the CDR3 reads CASSKRGQGNTEAFF. Here the CDR3 DNA reads TGTGCCAGCAGCAAACGAGGGCAGGGTAACACTGAAGCTTTCTTT.

The chain joins TRBV29-1 to TRBJ2-3; D gene ambiguous. V was shortened by 8 bases and J by 0 bases, with 15 bases between the two germline ends. This CDR3 comprises 14 residues. Germline-derived CDR1 and CDR2 are SQVTM and ANQGSEA. CDR3 bases: TGCAGCTTGAGTGGGATGCTGAGCACAGATACGCAGTATTTT. This sequence encodes CSLSGMLSTDTQYF.

This clonotype came up a few times. The chain combines TRBV2 with TRBJ2-1; D uncertain. From germline, CDR1 is SNHLY and CDR2 FYNNEI. This CDR3 has 12 amino acids. Trimming left V 8 bases short and J 5 bases short, with 10 bases between. CDR3 residues: CASPVANNEQFF. The CDR3, as DNA: TGTGCCAGCCCGGTTGCGAACAATGAGCAGTTCTTC.

This chain joins TRBV25-1 and TRBJ2-3, with D unresolved. V lost 3 bases and J lost 2, with 0 bases in between. The CDR3 runs 11 residues. Germline-derived CDR1 and CDR2 are MGHDK and SYGVNS. CDR3: CASSDTDTQYF. CDR3 bases: TGTGCCAGCAGTGACACAGATACGCAGTATTTT. Full variable domain (outside the CDR3, taken from reference TRBV25-1 and TRBJ2-3): EADIYQTPRYLVIGTGKKITLECSQTMGHDKMYWYQQDPGMELHLIHYSYGVNSTEKGDLSSESTVSRIRTEHFPLTLESARPSHTSQYLCASSDTDTQYFGPGTRLTVL.

The rearrangement uses TRBV28 and TRBJ2-3; the D gene could be TRBD1 or TRBD2 (8 bases each). CDR1 is MDHEN, CDR2 SYDVKM, per germline. Deletions cut 3 bases from V and 6 bases from J, with 19 bases between. The CDR3 consists of 16 residues. The CDR3 loop reads CASSFGTGRGGDTQYF. CDR3 sequence (DNA): TGTGCCAGCAGTTTCGGGACAGGCCGCGGGGGGGATACGCAGTATTTT.

The chain couples TRBV5-6 to TRBJ2-1; the D is unclear. V was clipped by 4 bases and J by 10 bases, with 9 bases between them. This CDR3 region has 11 residues. Germline CDR1 and CDR2: SGHDT and YYEEEE. The CDR3 region is CASSIATEQFF. CDR3 in DNA: TGTGCCAGCAGCATAGCCACCGAGCAGTTCTTC.

J is TRBJ2-6 and V is TRBV24-1, with D unclear. CDR1 is KGHDR, CDR2 SFDVKD, per germline. The CDR3 has 14 residues. V lost 7 bases and J 0 bases, leaving 6 bases between the germline ends. The CDR3 sequence: CATRKGSGANVLTF. The DNA for the CDR3 is TGTGCCACCAGGAAGGGCTCTGGGGCCAACGTCCTGACTTTC.

The J gene is TRBJ2-1, the V gene TRBV28; D gene ambiguous. This CDR3 region has 12 residues. Germline V gives CDR1 MDHEN, CDR2 SYDVKM. The ends were cut back, 5 bases at V and 7 bases at J, with 9 bases in the middle. The CDR3 region has the DNA TGTGCCAGCAGTGCACGGGTAAATGAGCAGTTCTTC. This encodes CASSARVNEQFF.

The chain uses TRBV25-1 and TRBJ2-7; D not resolved. The V gene's germline CDR1 is MGHDK and CDR2 SYGVNS. The ends were cut back, 7 bases at V and 1 base at J, with 17 bases in the middle. The CDR3 is 15 amino acids. The CDR3 DNA reads TGTGCCAGCATAGGACCTGGAGCTGGATCCTACGAGCAGTACTTC. Protein sequence: CASIGPGAGSYEQYF.